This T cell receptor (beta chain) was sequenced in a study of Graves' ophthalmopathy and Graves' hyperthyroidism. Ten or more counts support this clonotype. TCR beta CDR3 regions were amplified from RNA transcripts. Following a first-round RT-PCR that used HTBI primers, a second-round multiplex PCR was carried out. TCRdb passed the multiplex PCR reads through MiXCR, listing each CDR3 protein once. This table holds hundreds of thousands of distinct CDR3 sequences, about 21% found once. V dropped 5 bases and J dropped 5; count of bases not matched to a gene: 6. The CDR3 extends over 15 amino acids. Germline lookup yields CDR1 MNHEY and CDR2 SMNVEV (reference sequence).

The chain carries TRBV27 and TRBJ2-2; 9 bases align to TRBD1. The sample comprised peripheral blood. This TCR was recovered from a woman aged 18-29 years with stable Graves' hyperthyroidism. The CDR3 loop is CASSRTGEWTGELFF. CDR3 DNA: TGTGCCAGCAGTCGGACAGGGGAATGGACCGGGGAGCTGTTTTTT.